These 27 T cell receptor beta chains were all obtained from the same sample, sequenced in a study of prognosis after radiotherapy for stage I lung cancer (dated by TCRdb to the early 2020s). The instrument was an Illumina HiSeq 3000. Two rounds of multiplex PCR were used to amplify the TCR beta CDR3 region from genomic DNA. In the first round of PCR, primers specific to each TRBV and TRBJ gene were used, and the primer sequences are filed in Chinese patent CN105087789A. The public reads were reprocessed in TCRdb via fastp at Q25 and MiXCR, keeping in-frame beta chains. Rows matching on CDR3 protein sequence are summarized as one entry with the most common DNA and genes. This sample gives some 38,000 distinct CDR3 sequences in total; approximately 25% of them show up just once. Around 25% of the sample lies in the top ten. The input for sequencing was PBMCs, taken before or after stereotactic body radiation therapy (not recorded which). Source of these receptors: a donor older than 45 with non-small cell lung cancer.

This clonotype appeared many times. The genes are TRBV19 and TRBJ2-5; 7 bases are shared with TRBD2. V shed 6 bases, J shed 3 bases, and the junction held 10 bases outside the gene matches. The CDR3 covers 15 residues. Germline V lookup: CDR1 LNHDA, CDR2 SQIVND (reference sequence). CDR3 coding DNA: TGTGCCAGTAGCCCGGTGGCTAGCGGTAAAGAGACCCAGTACTTC. As protein: CASSPVASGKETQYF.

This clonotype showed up many times. This chain uses TRBV28 with TRBJ1-2; D is unclear. Trimming removed 6 bases at V and 4 bases at J, with 12 bases between. CDR1 MDHEN and CDR2 SYDVKM come from the germline V gene. The CDR3 spans 13 residues. The CDR3 DNA sequence: TGTGCCAGCAGCCCGGGGTCTGGCTATGGCTACACCTTC. Its protein is CASSPGSGYGYTF.

This clonotype was counted many times. The gene calls are TRBV15 and TRBJ2-7, with D perhaps being TRBD1 or TRBD2 (6 bases each). The length of the CDR3 is 14 residues. Trimming pared 1 base from V and 5 bases from J, leaving 12 bases between. Germline CDR1 LNHNV, CDR2 YYDKDF (reference sequence). CDR3 nucleotide sequence: TGTGCCACCAGCAGAGTAAGGGGGGCCAACGAGCAGTACTTC. Encoded protein: CATSRVRGANEQYF.

The V gene is TRBV5-1, the J gene TRBJ2-7; 9 bases are a match to TRBD1. The CDR3 has 14 amino acids. The ends lost 4 bases at V and 5 bases at J; junction bases unmatched: 7. Per the germline V gene, CDR1 is SGHRS and CDR2 is YFSETQ. The CDR3, as DNA: TGCGCCAGCAGCCTAAGGACAGGGGTCGACGAGCAGTACTTC. It yields the protein CASSLRTGVDEQYF.

This clonotype was counted at least ten times. The chain couples TRBV18 to TRBJ2-3; weak D call: TRBD2 (6 bases). From germline, CDR1 is KGHSH and CDR2 LQKENI. CDR3 length equals 15 residues. The V and J ends lost 4 bases and 1 base respectively, with 12 bases between them. The CDR3, as DNA: TGTGCCAGCTCACTACCGGGAGCCCGCACAGATACGCAGTATTTT. Translating gives CASSLPGARTDTQYF. The full variable domain, rest sourced from reference TRBV18 and TRBJ2-3, is NAGVMQNPRHLVRRRGQEARLRCSPMKGHSHVYWYRQLPEEGLKFMVYLQKENIIDESGMPKERFSAEFPKEGPSILRIQQVVRGDSAAYFCASSLPGARTDTQYFGPGTRLTVL.

Comment on this clonotype: A read error may explain this, as a much larger clone is one base away. The rearrangement uses TRBV3-1 and TRBJ2-7; D remains unclear. With 4 bases removed from V and 4 bases from J, the gap between germline ends came to 11 bases. The CDR3 sequence is 13 residues long. Germline V gene data show CDR1 as LGHDT and CDR2 as YNNKEL (reference sequence). In DNA form, the CDR3 reads TGTGCCAGCAGCCGAGTTACTGAATACGAGCAGTACTTC. The encoded protein is CASSRVTEYEQYF.

This clonotype has a count of ten or more. The chain couples TRBV3-1 to TRBJ2-1, with D uncertain. Germline loops: CDR1 LGHDT, CDR2 YNNKEL (reference sequence). The CDR3 spans 11 residues. V was shortened by 4 bases and J by 10 bases, with 8 bases between the two germline ends. Written as DNA, the CDR3 is TGTGCCAGCAGCCGAAGCCAGGAGCAGTTCTTC. It is translated as CASSRSQEQFF.

Comments on this clonotype: A junction end diverges from the germline sequence, so it may reflect a read error. The chain joins TRBV20-1 to TRBJ1-2; D is perhaps TRBD1 (5 bases). Per the germline V gene, CDR1 is DFQATT and CDR2 is SNEGSKA (reference sequence). This CDR3 has 12 amino acids. CDR3 in DNA: TGCGGTGCCAGAGAGCCAGGGCATGGCTACACCTTC. It specifies CGAREPGHGYTF.

As regards this clonotype: This may arise from a read error, as a much more abundant clone is one base away. The V gene is TRBV6-9, the J gene TRBJ2-3, with TRBD2 identical over 9 bases. The CDR3 totals 16 residues. CDR1 and CDR2 (germline): MNHGY, SVAAGI. This chain's CDR3 is CASSYSVSGSPDTRYF. The CDR3 DNA reads TGTGCCAGCAGTTATTCGGTTAGCGGGAGTCCCGATACGCGGTATTTT.

At least ten counts were recorded for this clonotype. The V call is TRBV5-6, the J call TRBJ2-7; tentative D call: TRBD1 (5 bases). V was cut by 3 bases and J by 0 bases, with 10 bases left in between. The germline CDR1 and CDR2 sequences are SGHDT and YYEEEE. This CDR3 is built from 14 residues. As DNA, the CDR3 is TGTGCCAGCAGCTCCTACAGGAGCTCCTACGAGCAGTACTTC. Translation: CASSSYRSSYEQYF.

This clonotype was picked up one time. The chain uses TRBV5-1 and TRBJ2-1; 8 bases map to TRBD2. Germline values: CDR1 SGHRS, CDR2 YFSETQ. The CDR3 is 16 amino acids. The V gene end was trimmed by 5 bases and the J gene end by 7 bases; junction bases not matched to a gene: 14. CDR3 loop: CASRRGQAGAYNEQFF. CDR3 in DNA: TGCGCCAGCAGAAGAGGGCAAGCGGGAGCATATAATGAGCAGTTCTTC.

Ten or more counts support this clonotype. The V gene is TRBV28, the J gene TRBJ1-1, with 8 bases aligning to TRBD1. The ends lost 5 bases at V and 6 bases at J; junction bases unmatched: 5. CDR1 and CDR2 (germline): MDHEN, SYDVKM. CDR3 length: 13 amino acids. The CDR3 here is CASSIPGGPEAFF. CDR3 nucleotide sequence: TGTGCCAGCAGTATTCCAGGGGGCCCTGAAGCTTTCTTT.

The rearrangement uses TRBV29-1 and TRBJ2-3; D might be TRBD1 (6 bases). V was shortened by 6 bases and J by 2 bases, with 18 bases between the two germline ends. This CDR3 is 15 amino acids long. CDR1 SQVTM and CDR2 ANQGSEA come from the germline V gene. The chain's CDR3 is CSVNPGQGFTDTQYF. In DNA form, the CDR3 reads TGCAGCGTAAATCCGGGACAAGGATTCACAGATACGCAGTATTTT.

The table lists this clonotype with many counts. The chain links TRBV7-9 to TRBJ2-7; tentative D call: TRBD2 (6 bases). The CDR3 consists of 17 residues. V was pared by 4 bases and J by 3 bases, with 22 bases between. CDR1 is SEHNR and CDR2 is FQNEAQ in the germline V gene (reference sequence). CDR3 nucleotides: TGTGCCAGCAGCTCCATTAGGGCCCCTAGCGCCAACTACGAGCAGTACTTC. Protein product: CASSSIRAPSANYEQYF.

With regard to this clonotype: No conserved phenylalanine or tryptophan ends this CDR3, so it is likely a read error. V and J are TRBV29-1 and TRBJ2-5; 7 bases line up with TRBD1. Germline trimming cut 5 bases from V and 4 bases from J; bases unmatched to any gene: 4. Germline CDR1 reads SQVTM; CDR2 reads ANQGSEA. The CDR3 has 12 amino acids. CDR3 in DNA: TGCAGCGTTCGACAGGGCTCAGAGACCCAGTACTTA. Translating gives CSVRQGSETQYL.

The sample holds many counts of this clonotype. The genes are TRBV20-1 and TRBJ2-5; TRBD2 matches at 11 bases. Trimming cost V 6 bases and J 2 bases; bases outside gene matches: 8. The CDR3 spans 15 residues. Germline loops: CDR1 DFQATT, CDR2 SNEGSKA (reference sequence). The CDR3 region is CSATLAGVLQETQYF. CDR3 DNA sequence: TGCAGTGCCACACTAGCGGGAGTTCTACAAGAGACCCAGTACTTC.

On this clonotype: Its ends do not fully match the called genes, so a read error is possible. This rearrangement joins TRBV28 to TRBJ1-2; 8 bases are shared with TRBD1. CDR3 length equals 18 residues. Per germline, CDR1 MDHEN and CDR2 SYDVKM. CDR3 DNA: TGTGCCAGCAGTTTATCCGTAGGGACAGGACACTTAAGGGGCGGCTACGCCTTC. Translation gives CASSLSVGTGHLRGGYAF.

This clonotype was detected many times. The V gene is TRBV6-5, the J gene TRBJ1-4; TRBD1 aligns across 7 bases. Germline-derived CDR1 and CDR2 are MNHEY and SVGAGI. This CDR3 has 14 amino acids. Unmatched junction bases numbered 5, after V lost 2 bases and J lost 8 bases. The CDR3 bases are TGTGCCAGCAGTTACACGGGACAGTACGAAAAACTGTTTTTT. It specifies CASSYTGQYEKLFF.

This clonotype has ten or more counts. The chain recombines TRBV20-1 with TRBJ2-7; a weak D match, TRBD1 (5 bases). The CDR3 contains 13 residues. The germline CDR1 and CDR2 sequences are DFQATT and SNEGSKA (reference sequence). V dropped 2 bases and J dropped 2 bases, with 10 bases sitting between them. CDR3 in DNA: TGCAGTGCTAGAAATGACAGAACCTACGAGCAGTACTTC. Its translation: CSARNDRTYEQYF.

This clonotype was detected many times. The gene calls are TRBV5-1 and TRBJ2-7; no definite D call. Germline assignment: CDR1 SGHRS and CDR2 YFSETQ. Trimming stripped 4 bases from V and 2 bases from J, with 10 bases between. The CDR3 totals 13 residues. The DNA of the CDR3 is TGCGCCAGCAGCATACGCCCTACCTACGAGCAGTACTTC. It translates to CASSIRPTYEQYF.

Remarks on this clonotype: One end of the junction varies from germline; a read error may be responsible. The chain joins TRBV19 to TRBJ1-6; possible D gene TRBD1, 6 bases. CDR3 size: 15 residues. Germline loops: CDR1 LNHDA, CDR2 SQIVND (reference sequence). CDR3 sequence reads: CASSPWGQRNSPVHF. The CDR3 bases are TGTGCCAGTAGTCCCTGGGGACAACGTAATTCACCCGTCCACTTT.

This clonotype occurred many times. The chain couples TRBV18 to TRBJ2-2; unclear D gene. Germline CDR1 KGHSH, CDR2 LQKENI. Trimming left V 0 bases short and J 2 bases short, with 13 bases between. The CDR3 loop spans 17 amino acids. This CDR3 is CASSPPRSQANTGELFF. The CDR3 DNA reads TGTGCCAGCTCACCACCTAGGTCCCAGGCCAACACCGGGGAGCTGTTTTTT. Full variable domain (missing parts from reference TRBV18 and TRBJ2-2): NAGVMQNPRHLVRRRGQEARLRCSPMKGHSHVYWYRQLPEEGLKFMVYLQKENIIDESGMPKERFSAEFPKEGPSILRIQQVVRGDSAAYFCASSPPRSQANTGELFFGEGSRLTVL.

This clonotype was seen at least ten times. The CDR3 nucleotides read TGTGCCAGCCGGCCTAATGGGGCCTACGAGCAGTACTTC. This gives the protein CASRPNGAYEQYF. The chain combines TRBV7-2 with TRBJ2-7; D unclear. Germline CDR1 SGHTA, CDR2 FQGNSA. This CDR3 is built from 13 residues. The V end lost 8 bases, the J end lost 2 bases, and 13 bases lay between the germline ends.

This clonotype was counted a few times. A much larger clone lies a single base off, so this may be a read error. The CDR3 does not end in the conserved phenylalanine or tryptophan, so this is likely a read error. The chain links TRBV6-2 or TRBV6-3 to TRBJ1-2; the match to TRBD1 covers 10 bases. The ends lost 0 bases at V and 4 bases at J; junction bases unmatched: 5. The length of the CDR3 is 16 residues. From germline, CDR1 is MNHEY and CDR2 SVGEGT. CDR3 nucleotides: TGTGCCAGCAGTTACTCGGGGACAGGGGAAGCCTATGGCTACACCTCC. As protein: CASSYSGTGEAYGYTS.

This clonotype was counted ten times or more. This clone may be a read error of a much larger clone one base away. The genes are TRBV4-1 and TRBJ2-3; D remains unclear. From germline, CDR1 is MGHRA and CDR2 YSYEKL. This CDR3 has 12 amino acids. The CDR3 sequence is CASSQGPDTQYF. CDR3 nucleotides: TGTGCCAGCAGCCAAGGCCCAGATACGCAGTATTTT.

This clonotype showed up many times. The J gene is TRBJ2-5, the V gene TRBV6-1; perhaps TRBD1 as D (5 bases). V lost 3 bases to trimming and J lost 2 bases, with 16 bases between them. Germline CDR1 reads MNHNS; CDR2 reads SASEGT. CDR3 size: 16 residues. The CDR3 is CASSDFSTEAQETQYF. In DNA, the CDR3 is TGTGCCAGCAGTGATTTCTCGACAGAAGCACAAGAGACCCAGTACTTC.

This clonotype was detected a few times. One base away lies a much larger clone, so this may be a sequencing read error. The chain couples TRBV6-2 or TRBV6-3 to TRBJ2-7; 9 bases fit TRBD1. The CDR3 extends over 16 amino acids. The V gene end was trimmed by 5 bases and the J gene end by 5 bases; junction bases not matched to a gene: 13. Germline V lookup: CDR1 MNHEY, CDR2 SVGEGT. The chain's CDR3 is CASSHKTRTGVHEQYF. CDR3 DNA: TGTGCCAGCAGTCACAAAACCAGGACAGGGGTCCACGAGCAGTACTTC.